These 30 T cell receptor beta chains originate from one sample sequenced in a study of HIV-infected children after antiretroviral therapy interruption. Treatment described: PENTA 11 planned treatment interruption arm or continuous ART arm. Unique molecular identifiers were included in an RNA-based 3' RACE TCR library. A single record per CDR3 protein comes from TCRdb applying MiXCR to the 3' RACE reads. Found here are under 50,000 distinct CDR3 sequences, about 4.3% of them singletons; the top ten hold about 0.7%. The starting material was CD45RA+ CD4+ T cells from PBMCs, pooled from several time points, obtained from a donor given antiretroviral therapy, either interrupted or continuous. The sample's subset: naive CD4+ CD45RA+ CD45RO- T cells. Receptors originate from a pool of human donors with HIV.

This clonotype was seen more than once but under ten times. The chain uses TRBV12-3 or TRBV12-4 and TRBJ2-6; D gene unclear. V was clipped by 5 bases and J by 1 base, with 9 bases between them. The length of the CDR3 is 15 residues. In DNA, the CDR3 is TGTGCCAGCAGTATACACACTTCTGGGGCCAACGTCCTGACTTTC. It codes for CASSIHTSGANVLTF.

In this sample, this clonotype turned up many times. The chain carries TRBV2 and TRBJ1-2; D gene ambiguous. The CDR3 sequence is 13 residues long. V was cut by 4 bases and J by 2 bases, with 8 bases left in between. Germline CDR1 and CDR2: SNHLY and FYNNEI. The CDR3 region is CASSVAANYGYTF. The CDR3 DNA reads TGTGCCAGCAGTGTAGCAGCAAACTATGGCTACACCTTC. Variable domain in full (rest from reference TRBV2 and TRBJ1-2): EPEVTQTPSHQVTQMGQEVILRCVPISNHLYFYWYRQILGQKVEFLVSFYNNEISEKSEIFDDQFSVERPDGSNFTLKIRSTKLEDSAMYFCASSVAANYGYTFGSGTRLTVV.

This clonotype was counted ten times or more. The genes are TRBV28 and TRBJ2-1, with unresolved D. With 5 bases removed from V and 10 bases from J, the gap between germline ends came to 12 bases. Germline V gene sequence: CDR1 MDHEN, CDR2 SYDVKM. This CDR3 is built from 12 residues. CDR3 loop: CASSGPLGEQFF. The CDR3 coding sequence is TGTGCCAGCAGTGGCCCCTTAGGGGAGCAGTTCTTC.

This clonotype was seen only a few times. The V gene is TRBV20-1, the J gene TRBJ1-4; D is undetermined. Trimming took off 5 bases at V and 0 bases at J, with 10 bases between the two ends. The CDR3 is 14 residues long. Looked up from germline, CDR1 is DFQATT and CDR2 is SNEGSKA (reference sequence). CDR3 DNA: TGCAGTGCTCTTTTAGCGGCAACTAATGAAAAACTGTTTTTT. As protein: CSALLAATNEKLFF.

This clonotype was picked up many times. The chain links TRBV3-1 to TRBJ1-4; no firm D call. The CDR3 runs 16 residues. V was trimmed by 0 bases and J by 0 bases, leaving 8 bases between them. Germline CDR1 LGHDT, CDR2 YNNKEL (reference sequence). The CDR3 loop reads CASSQDPTATNEKLFF. DNA for the CDR3: TGTGCCAGCAGCCAAGACCCCACAGCAACTAATGAAAAACTGTTTTTT. The full variable domain, its missing parts supplied by reference TRBV3-1 and TRBJ1-4, is DTAVSQTPKYLVTQMGNDKSIKCEQNLGHDTMYWYKQDSKKFLKIMFSYNNKELIINETVPNRFSPKSPDKAHLNLHINSLELGDSAVYFCASSQDPTATNEKLFFGSGTQLSVL.

This clonotype was detected many times. The V and J genes are TRBV6-1 and TRBJ2-7; a possible D gene is TRBD1 (5 bases). The CDR3 has 14 residues. CDR1 and CDR2 (germline): MNHNS, SASEGT. Trimming took 2 bases from V and 4 from J, leaving 12 bases between them. The CDR3 DNA is TGTGCCAGCAGTGAACCAGGGAAAGGTTACGAGCAGTACTTC. As protein: CASSEPGKGYEQYF.

The table lists this clonotype with a count of one. A read error may explain this, as a much larger clone is one base away. This chain joins TRBV7-2 and TRBJ2-1; D may be TRBD1 or TRBD2 (6 bases each). Germline V lookup: CDR1 SGHTA, CDR2 FQGNSA. The CDR3 extends over 14 amino acids. The V gene lost 0 bases and the J gene lost 11 bases, with 14 bases spanning the gap. In DNA form, the CDR3 reads TGTGCCAGCAGCTTAGCAGGGGGGTACGATCAGCAGTTCTTC. Its protein is CASSLAGGYDQQFF.

This clonotype was counted at least ten times. The chain recombines TRBV30 with TRBJ2-3, with TRBD1 matching over 7 bases. Germline CDR1 and CDR2: GTSNPN and SVGIG (reference sequence). V was clipped by 2 bases and J by 1 base; unmatched bases: 3. This CDR3 is built from 14 residues. The CDR3 DNA sequence: TGTGCCTGGAGTAATACAGGGGGCACAGATACGCAGTATTTT. Protein: CAWSNTGGTDTQYF.

There are a few counts of this clonotype. The J gene is TRBJ2-1, the V gene TRBV12-3 or TRBV12-4; 8 bases are shared with TRBD1. V lost 6 bases, J lost 8 bases, and 9 bases stayed unmatched. The CDR3 sequence is 14 residues long. The DNA for the CDR3 is TGTGCCAGCAGCCCTTTCCAGGGGGCCTATGAGCAGTTCTTC. It translates to CASSPFQGAYEQFF.

In this sample, this clonotype turned up a few times. This chain uses TRBV2 with TRBJ2-6; no clear D gene. CDR3 length: 16 residues. With 4 bases removed from V and 1 base from J, the gap between germline ends came to 11 bases. Looked up from germline, CDR1 is SNHLY and CDR2 is FYNNEI. The CDR3 bases are TGTGCCAGCAGTGGGGCAGTCTATTCTGGGGCCAACGTCCTGACTTTC. Its translation is CASSGAVYSGANVLTF.

Ten or more counts support this clonotype. The V gene is TRBV4-1, the J gene TRBJ2-6, with a possible D match to TRBD2 (5 bases). V was trimmed by 2 bases and J by 0 bases, leaving 8 bases between them. CDR1 and CDR2 (germline): MGHRA, YSYEKL. The CDR3 spans 16 residues. The CDR3 sequence is CASSQLANSGANVLTF. CDR3 DNA: TGCGCCAGCAGCCAACTAGCTAACTCTGGGGCCAACGTCCTGACTTTC.

At least ten counts were recorded for this clonotype. The rearrangement uses TRBV29-1 and TRBJ2-3, with 10 bases matching TRBD1. With 6 bases clipped from V and 1 base from J, the junction kept 7 bases outside the gene matches. CDR1 SQVTM and CDR2 ANQGSEA come from the germline V gene. CDR3 size: 15 residues. In nucleotides, the CDR3 is TGCAGCGTGGGGACAGGGGACCCCGGCACAGATACGCAGTATTTT. It is translated as CSVGTGDPGTDTQYF.

This clonotype has ten or more counts. The chain recombines TRBV4-1 with TRBJ2-7; the D is unclear. The CDR3 has 13 residues. Trimming left V 4 bases short and J 4 bases short, with 11 bases between. In germline, CDR1 is MGHRA, CDR2 YSYEKL. CDR3 in amino acids: CASSLNPRYEQYF. The DNA for the CDR3 is TGCGCCAGCAGCCTTAACCCGAGGTACGAGCAGTACTTC.

This clonotype was observed at least ten times. This chain connects TRBV12-3 or TRBV12-4 to TRBJ2-7; D not resolved. V was cut by 5 bases and J by 2 bases, with 7 bases left in between. This CDR3 has 12 amino acids. The CDR3 region has the DNA TGTGCCAGCAGTCAACATGCCTACGAGCAGTACTTC. Residues: CASSQHAYEQYF.

The table lists this clonotype with many counts. The J gene is TRBJ2-7, the V gene TRBV20-1; TRBD1 might be the D (5 bases). In germline, CDR1 is DFQATT, CDR2 SNEGSKA (reference sequence). With 0 bases removed from V and 1 base from J, the gap between germline ends came to 10 bases. The CDR3 contains 14 residues. DNA for the CDR3: TGCAGTGCTAGAGAGGACAAAGGATCCTACGAGCAGTACTTC. Its protein is CSAREDKGSYEQYF.

The V gene is TRBV6-1, the J gene TRBJ2-5; D is perhaps TRBD1 (5 bases). The CDR3 has 13 residues. CDR1 is MNHNS and CDR2 is SASEGT in the germline V gene. Trimming removed 5 bases from V and 2 bases from J, with 9 bases in between. The CDR3 protein is CASSKGVQETQYF. The DNA for the CDR3 is TGTGCCAGCAGTAAAGGGGTTCAAGAGACCCAGTACTTC.

The V call is TRBV24-1, the J call TRBJ1-2; D is undetermined. The CDR3 has 10 amino acids. V lost 2 bases and J lost 6, with 0 bases in between. Germline lookup yields CDR1 KGHDR and CDR2 SFDVKD. CDR3 in amino acids: CATSDYGYTF. DNA for the CDR3: TGTGCCACCAGTGATTATGGCTACACCTTC.

This clonotype was counted at least ten times. J is TRBJ2-7 and V is TRBV12-3 or TRBV12-4; D may be TRBD1 (5 bases). This CDR3 has 15 amino acids. Trimming shortened V by 6 bases and J by 0 bases, and 15 bases separated the two germline ends. Here the CDR3 DNA reads TGTGCCAGCAGATCCGACAGTCCGAGCTCCTACGAGCAGTACTTC. Encoded protein: CASRSDSPSSYEQYF.

This clonotype came up many times. The chain combines TRBV6-5 with TRBJ2-7; no clear D gene. Per the germline V gene, CDR1 is MNHEY and CDR2 is SVGAGI. The CDR3 runs to 13 residues. V was pared by 3 bases and J by 7 bases, with 13 bases between. CDR3 loop: CASSYDASGEQYF. The CDR3 DNA is TGTGCCAGCAGTTATGACGCGTCGGGTGAGCAGTACTTC.

This clonotype was picked up many times. The chain links TRBV6-6 to TRBJ2-3; D possibly uses TRBD1 or TRBD2 (5 bases each). Germline CDR1 MNHNY, CDR2 SVGAGI (reference sequence). The CDR3 runs 12 residues. The ends were cut back, 10 bases at V and 1 base at J, with 9 bases in the middle. The CDR3 loop is CAIRGGTDTQYF. CDR3 DNA sequence: TGTGCCATCCGAGGGGGCACAGATACGCAGTATTTT.

This clonotype was recorded at least ten times. The CDR3 loop reads CSVEEMTGVLSYEQYF. The CDR3 nucleotides read TGCAGCGTTGAAGAGATGACAGGGGTTCTTTCCTACGAGCAGTACTTC. The J gene is TRBJ2-7, the V gene TRBV29-1; 8 bases fit TRBD1. The V and J ends lost 0 bases and 1 base, in that order; junction bases with no gene match: 8. This CDR3 contains 16 residues. CDR1 SQVTM and CDR2 ANQGSEA come from the germline V gene.

By proportion, this clonotype is medium-sized (0.01 to 0.1%). V and J are TRBV6-6 and TRBJ1-5; D is unclear. V lost 2 bases, J lost 6 bases, and 11 bases lay in between. CDR1 is MNHNY and CDR2 is SVGAGI in the germline V gene (reference sequence). This CDR3 spans 14 amino acids. The CDR3 region is CASSYESKGQPQHF. The CDR3 DNA sequence: TGTGCCAGCAGTTACGAGAGTAAGGGTCAGCCCCAGCATTTT.

This clonotype was picked up a small number of times. The genes are TRBV27 and TRBJ2-1, with D unclear. The CDR3 has 12 residues. Germline-derived CDR1 and CDR2 are MNHEY and SMNVEV (reference sequence). Between the trimmed V and J ends, which lost 5 bases and 8 bases, there was a span of 10 bases. The DNA of the CDR3 is TGTGCCAGCAGTCAAAGGAAGGATGAGCAGTTCTTC. Translated: CASSQRKDEQFF.

The V gene is TRBV20-1, the J gene TRBJ2-3; 11 bases match TRBD2. Unmatched junction bases numbered 7, after V lost 3 bases and J lost 2 bases. This CDR3 spans 16 amino acids. Germline values: CDR1 DFQATT, CDR2 SNEGSKA (reference sequence). CDR3 protein: CSASAPTSGVTDTQYF. The CDR3 bases are TGCAGTGCTAGCGCTCCGACTAGCGGGGTCACAGATACGCAGTATTTT.

This clonotype was counted only a few times. The chain recombines TRBV30 with TRBJ2-1, with 7 bases fitting TRBD2. The CDR3 loop spans 12 amino acids. V trimming: 1 base; J trimming: 15 bases; junction bases outside the gene matches: 9. The germline V gene has CDR1 GTSNPN and CDR2 SVGIG (reference sequence). This CDR3 is CAWSDLAGVAFF. In DNA, the CDR3 is TGTGCCTGGAGTGATCTGGCGGGGGTGGCGTTCTTC.

This clonotype has a count of ten or more. The CDR3 is CSVDRGTLNEQFF. The CDR3 region has the DNA TGCAGCGTTGATAGGGGGACGTTGAATGAGCAGTTCTTC. J is TRBJ2-1 and V is TRBV29-1, with D tentatively TRBD1 (6 bases). From germline, CDR1 is SQVTM and CDR2 ANQGSEA. CDR3 size: 13 residues. V gave up 3 bases and J gave up 7 bases, with 13 bases separating them.

This clonotype was seen many times. This rearrangement joins TRBV3-1 to TRBJ1-4; D might be TRBD1 (6 bases). The CDR3 runs 15 residues. The V gene lost 4 bases and the J gene lost 8 bases, with 17 bases spanning the gap. Looked up from germline, CDR1 is LGHDT and CDR2 is YNNKEL (reference sequence). This CDR3 reads CASSPQGGIWEKLFF. CDR3 coding DNA: TGTGCCAGCAGCCCACAAGGGGGGATTTGGGAAAAACTGTTTTTT.

This clonotype was detected many times. The rearrangement uses TRBV28 and TRBJ2-7; D is uncertain. Trimming pared 4 bases from V and 5 bases from J, leaving 12 bases between. This CDR3 is built from 13 residues. Germline V lookup: CDR1 MDHEN, CDR2 SYDVKM. The CDR3 nucleotides read TGTGCCAGCAGTTCTCGCCTCGACGACGAGCAGTACTTC. Residues: CASSSRLDDEQYF. The full variable domain, completed using reference TRBV28 and TRBJ2-7, is DVKVTQSSRYLVKRTGEKVFLECVQDMDHENMFWYRQDPGLGLRLIYFSYDVKMKEKGDIPEGYSVSREKKERFSLILESASTNQTSMYLCASSSRLDDEQYFGPGTRLTVT.

Notes on this clonotype: This could be a read error, since a much larger clone is one nucleotide away. This chain links TRBV29-1 with TRBJ1-4, with D possibly matching TRBD1 (6 bases). Germline assignment: CDR1 SQVTM and CDR2 ANQGSEA. The CDR3 extends over 12 amino acids. CDR3 nucleotide sequence: TGCAGAGTTGAACAGGGAGACGAAAAACTGTTTTTT. As protein: CRVEQGDEKLFF.

This clonotype was counted many times. This chain links TRBV7-8 with TRBJ1-1; 9 nucleotides agree with TRBD1. Germline V lookup: CDR1 SGHVS, CDR2 FQNEAQ. V was pared by 4 bases and J by 3 bases, with 3 bases of the junction left unmatched. The CDR3 runs to 14 residues. CDR3 nucleotide sequence: TGTGCCAGCAGCTGGGACAGGGCGGACACTGAAGCTTTCTTT. This codes for CASSWDRADTEAFF.